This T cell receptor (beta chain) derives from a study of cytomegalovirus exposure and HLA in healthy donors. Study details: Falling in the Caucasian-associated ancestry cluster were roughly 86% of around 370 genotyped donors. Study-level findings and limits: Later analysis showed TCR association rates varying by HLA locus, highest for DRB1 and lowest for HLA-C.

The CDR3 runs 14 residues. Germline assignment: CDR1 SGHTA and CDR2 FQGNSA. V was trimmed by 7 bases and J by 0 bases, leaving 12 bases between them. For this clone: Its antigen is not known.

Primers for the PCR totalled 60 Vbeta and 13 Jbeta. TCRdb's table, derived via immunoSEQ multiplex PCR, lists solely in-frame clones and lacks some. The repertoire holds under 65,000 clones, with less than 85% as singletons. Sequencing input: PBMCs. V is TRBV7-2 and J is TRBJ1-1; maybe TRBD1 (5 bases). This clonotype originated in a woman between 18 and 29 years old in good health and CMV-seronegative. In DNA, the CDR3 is TGTGCCAGCAATCCCGACAGCGTGAACACTGAAGCTTTCTTT. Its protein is CASNPDSVNTEAFF.